The following is a T cell receptor (beta chain) sequence with its context. This specimen belongs to a study of blood T cell repertoires in COVID-19. The data were produced by immunoSEQ multiplex PCR, yet TCRdb's version contains in-frame clones alone and is incomplete. The data show 220,000 or so clones, approximately 80% seen once. The CDR3 is 14 residues long. Looked up from germline, CDR1 is SSHAT and CDR2 is FNYEAQ (reference sequence). V was pared by 1 base and J by 5 bases, with 11 bases between. The chain has TRBV7-7 and TRBJ2-5; perhaps TRBD1 as D (7 bases). This sequence was found in a woman aged 60-70 years who had recovered from COVID-19. What was sequenced was PBMCs or T cells enriched from blood (not recorded which). This CDR3 is CASSLDRGGETQYF. CDR3 nucleotides: TGTGCCAGCAGCTTAGACAGGGGAGGCGAGACCCAGTACTTC.